This TCR beta chain was profiled in a study of blood T cell repertoires in COVID-19. Study overall: Some COVID-19 samples were acute and others convalescent; all came from the United States, Italy and Spain. T cells, B-cell-depleted T cells, or PBMCs supplied cDNA or gDNA.

Germline loops: CDR1 MNHEY, CDR2 SVGAGI. The germline V and J ends were trimmed by 8 bases and 0 bases, with 9 bases remaining between them. This CDR3 is built from 13 residues. Methods used by the authors: The assay estimated nucleated cells by amplifying reference gene primers. Sequencing was performed with immunoSEQ multiplex PCR; in TCRdb, only in-frame clones are kept and a portion is missing. V and J calls and clone size are given by that table; D and trimming were obtained from the DNA. The data show a few hundred thousand clones, around 80% seen once. V usage is TRBV6-5 and J usage is TRBJ2-3; D uncertain. The sequenced sample consisted of peripheral blood. The clonotype was recovered from a man in his thirties or forties with active or convalescent COVID-19. CDR3 sequence: CASRSSSTDTQYF. In nucleotides, the CDR3 is TGTGCCAGCCGGAGTAGTAGCACAGATACGCAGTATTTT.